Listed below are T cell receptor beta chains from one sample, sequenced in a study of T cell responses to AZD1222 COVID-19 vaccine. This table comes from immunoSEQ multiplex PCR, and its TCRdb copy is limited to in-frame clones, with some not included. The sample lists roughly 140,000 clones, 90% seen once, with about 1.6% in the top ten. Sequenced here: peripheral blood, sampled 28 days after the second AZD1222 dose. These receptors all stem from an adult who received the AZD1222 COVID-19 vaccine. Each CDR3 is given with its conserved first and last residue. Fields, in order: J gene, V gene, D gene, clone size, CDR3 protein, CDR3 DNA. A D gene is named only where the DNA matches it firmly. A row's size may be missing; if present it is once, few, many or a size class.

J: TRBJ2-2; V: TRBV14; D: TRBD1; size: .; CDR3: CASSLRRQGYTGELFF; DNA: TGTGCCAGCAGCCTACGTCGACAGGGGTACACCGGGGAGCTGTTTTTT
J: TRBJ1-4; V: TRBV5-1; D: .; size: few; CDR3: CASSLESQGEKLFF; DNA: TGCGCCAGCAGCTTGGAGTCCCAAGGTGAAAAACTGTTTTTT
J: TRBJ2-5; V: TRBV15; D: .; size: .; CDR3: CATSRRYQETQYF; DNA: TGTGCCACCAGCAGACGGTACCAAGAGACCCAGTACTTC
J: TRBJ1-1; V: TRBV27; D: .; size: .; CDR3: CASSLLSRDYEPGRGMNTEAFF; DNA: TGTGCCAGCAGTTTACTCTCCCGAGACTACGAACCGGGTCGGGGCATGAACACTGAAGCTTTCTTT
J: TRBJ1-2; V: TRBV5-4; D: .; size: .; CDR3: CASSPDRALNYGYTF; DNA: TGTGCCAGCAGCCCCGACAGAGCGCTTAACTATGGCTACACCTTC
J: TRBJ2-7; V: TRBV27; D: .; size: .; CDR3: CASSSISGNSYEQYF; DNA: TGTGCCAGCAGTTCCATTAGCGGTAACTCCTACGAGCAGTACTTC
J: TRBJ1-1; V: TRBV6-5; D: .; size: once; CDR3: CASRYGPNTEAFF; DNA: TGTGCCAGCAGATACGGGCCGAACACTGAAGCTTTCTTT
J: TRBJ1-2; V: TRBV19; D: .; size: .; CDR3: CASKGGGSRSNYGYTF; DNA: TGTGCCAGTAAGGGCGGAGGGTCCCGATCTAACTATGGCTACACCTTC
J: TRBJ2-7; V: TRBV20-1; D: .; size: .; CDR3: CSAGESIEQYF; DNA: TGCAGTGCTGGAGAGAGCATCGAGCAGTACTTC
J: TRBJ1-6; V: TRBV6-6; D: TRBD1; size: .; CDR3: CASSYARGASPLHF; DNA: TGTGCCAGCAGTTACGCCAGGGGGGCTTCACCCCTCCACTTT
J: TRBJ1-2; V: TRBV2; D: .; size: .; CDR3: CASSASDRVPSNYGYTF; DNA: TGTGCCAGCAGTGCCTCGGACCGGGTGCCTTCTAACTATGGCTACACCTTC
J: TRBJ1-2; V: TRBV12-3/TRBV12-4; D: .; size: .; CDR3: CASSLGVNYGYTF; DNA: TGTGCCAGCAGTTTGGGGGTTAACTATGGCTACACCTTC
J: TRBJ2-4; V: TRBV27; D: TRBD1; size: .; CDR3: CASSPRQGNIQYF; DNA: TGTGCCAGCAGTCCCAGACAGGGCAACATTCAGTACTTC
J: TRBJ1-1; V: TRBV5-1; D: .; size: .; CDR3: CASSFGQRGRMNTEAFF; DNA: TGCGCCAGCAGCTTTGGTCAGAGGGGACGTATGAACACTGAAGCTTTCTTT
J: TRBJ1-1; V: TRBV7-9; D: .; size: .; CDR3: CASSWSGDTEAFF; DNA: TGTGCCAGCAGCTGGTCAGGGGACACTGAAGCTTTCTTT
J: TRBJ2-7; V: TRBV6-2/TRBV6-3; D: .; size: .; CDR3: CASSYSGETLRYEQYF; DNA: TGTGCCAGCAGTTACTCAGGGGAGACCCTCCGCTACGAGCAGTACTTC
J: TRBJ2-7; V: TRBV3-1/TRBV3-2; D: .; size: .; CDR3: CASSQEDRFAYEQYF; DNA: TGTGCCAGCAGCCAAGAAGACCGGTTCGCCTACGAGCAGTACTTC
J: TRBJ1-2; V: TRBV28; D: .; size: .; CDR3: CASSLLVGSNPTF; DNA: TGTGCCAGCAGTTTATTGGTAGGGAGCAACCCCACCTTC
J: TRBJ1-1; V: TRBV11-2; D: TRBD1; size: .; CDR3: CASSFYRGRIGNTEAFF; DNA: TGTGCCAGCAGCTTCTACAGGGGGCGCATCGGGAACACTGAAGCTTTCTTT
J: TRBJ1-4; V: TRBV5-1; D: .; size: .; CDR3: CASSLALMDEKLFF; DNA: TGCGCCAGCAGCTTGGCGCTGATGGATGAAAAACTGTTTTTT
J: TRBJ1-1; V: TRBV2; D: .; size: .; CDR3: CASRRMGANTEAFF; DNA: TGTGCCAGCAGAAGGATGGGGGCGAACACTGAAGCTTTCTTT
J: TRBJ1-5; V: TRBV6-5; D: .; size: .; CDR3: CASSSLGARQPQHF; DNA: TGTGCCAGCAGTTCTCTAGGGGCGCGGCAGCCCCAGCATTTT
J: TRBJ2-5; V: TRBV28; D: TRBD2; size: .; CDR3: CASSLELAGAMGETQYF; DNA: TGTGCCAGCAGTTTAGAGTTAGCGGGGGCGATGGGAGAGACCCAGTACTTC
J: TRBJ2-7; V: TRBV28; D: .; size: .; CDR3: CASVERYEQYF; DNA: TGTGCCAGCGTGGAACGATACGAGCAGTACTTC
J: TRBJ2-7; V: TRBV6-7; D: TRBD2; size: .; CDR3: CASSYSRRGGGTSYEQYF; DNA: TGTGCCAGCAGTTACTCGAGGCGTGGCGGGGGGACCTCCTACGAGCAGTACTTC
J: TRBJ1-1; V: TRBV6-5; D: TRBD1; size: .; CDR3: CASRLDRGRVTFF; DNA: TGTGCCAGCAGACTGGACAGGGGGCGGGTGACTTTCTTT
J: TRBJ1-2; V: TRBV24-1; D: .; size: .; CDR3: CATSDFPGTQTGYTF; DNA: TGTGCCACCAGTGATTTCCCCGGGACGCAGACTGGCTACACCTTC
J: TRBJ1-2; V: TRBV6-5; D: .; size: .; CDR3: CASIFTGLNYGYTF; DNA: TGTGCCAGCATTTTTACAGGGTTAAACTATGGCTACACCTTC
J: TRBJ1-5; V: TRBV28; D: .; size: .; CDR3: CASSLGQMMGYSNQPQHF; DNA: TGTGCCAGCAGTTTAGGACAGATGATGGGTTATAGCAATCAGCCCCAGCATTTT
J: TRBJ2-7; V: TRBV2; D: TRBD1; size: .; CDR3: CASRVLPTGAPKDEQYF; DNA: TGTGCCAGCAGGGTCTTACCCACAGGGGCCCCTAAAGACGAGCAGTACTTC
J: TRBJ1-1; V: TRBV19; D: .; size: .; CDR3: CASSDQVFGTEAFF; DNA: TGTGCCAGTAGTGATCAGGTCTTCGGGACTGAAGCTTTCTTT
J: TRBJ2-3; V: TRBV11-3; D: .; size: .; CDR3: CASSRLAGRTDTQYF; DNA: TGTGCCAGCAGCCGGCTGGCGGGGCGCACAGATACGCAGTATTTT
J: TRBJ1-6; V: TRBV6-5; D: .; size: .; CDR3: CASSYSDRANSPLHF; DNA: TGTGCCAGCAGTTACTCGGACCGAGCAAATTCACCCCTCCACTTT
J: TRBJ2-2; V: TRBV3-1/TRBV3-2; D: .; size: .; CDR3: CASSQGGWGAGELFF; DNA: TGTGCCAGCAGCCAAGGGGGTTGGGGCGCCGGGGAGCTGTTTTTT
J: TRBJ1-6; V: TRBV30; D: .; size: .; CDR3: CAWSPGLNSPLHF; DNA: TGTGCCTGGAGTCCCGGACTGAATTCACCCCTCCACTTT
J: TRBJ1-5; V: TRBV6-5; D: TRBD1; size: few; CDR3: CASSYDRGSQPQHF; DNA: TGTGCCAGCAGTTACGACAGGGGAAGTCAGCCCCAGCATTTT
J: TRBJ1-3; V: TRBV7-9; D: .; size: .; CDR3: CASSLRVNSGNTIYF; DNA: TGTGCCAGCAGCTTACGGGTCAACTCTGGAAACACCATATATTTT
J: TRBJ2-7; V: TRBV5-5; D: .; size: .; CDR3: CASSFDTRYEQYF; DNA: TGTGCCAGCAGTTTCGACACCCGCTACGAGCAGTACTTC
J: TRBJ2-1; V: TRBV28; D: .; size: .; CDR3: CASSLMGFQGEQFF; DNA: TGTGCCAGCAGTTTAATGGGCTTTCAGGGTGAGCAGTTCTTC
J: TRBJ1-5; V: TRBV7-2; D: .; size: once; CDR3: CASSPSGAVQPQHF; DNA: TGTGCCAGCAGCCCTAGCGGGGCCGTTCAGCCCCAGCATTTT
J: TRBJ1-5; V: TRBV19; D: .; size: .; CDR3: CASSTQGIYSNQPQHF; DNA: TGTGCCAGTAGTACTCAGGGAATTTATAGCAATCAGCCCCAGCATTTT
J: TRBJ2-1; V: TRBV19; D: .; size: .; CDR3: CASSTTRQPNEQFF; DNA: TGTGCCAGTAGTACGACCCGACAGCCCAATGAGCAGTTCTTC
J: TRBJ1-3; V: TRBV28; D: .; size: .; CDR3: CASSLFRATSSGNTIYF; DNA: TGTGCCAGCAGTTTATTCAGGGCGACGTCCTCTGGAAACACCATATATTTT
J: TRBJ1-1; V: TRBV7-9; D: .; size: .; CDR3: CASSLSHGEAFF; DNA: TGTGCCAGCAGCCTTAGCCATGGAGAAGCTTTCTTT
J: TRBJ1-5; V: TRBV3-1/TRBV3-2; D: .; size: .; CDR3: CASSQGPGVNQPQHF; DNA: TGTGCCAGCAGCCAAGGCCCTGGTGTCAATCAGCCCCAGCATTTT
J: TRBJ1-1; V: TRBV7-9; D: .; size: .; CDR3: CASSLGFSDRRDTEAFF; DNA: TGTGCCAGCAGCTTAGGGTTTAGTGACCGTCGGGACACTGAAGCTTTCTTT
J: TRBJ2-1; V: TRBV6-5; D: .; size: .; CDR3: CASSYSGRVTDNEQFF; DNA: TGTGCCAGCAGTTACTCGGGCAGGGTAACTGACAATGAGCAGTTCTTC
J: TRBJ2-1; V: TRBV5-1; D: TRBD2; size: .; CDR3: CASSISNPGLVNEQFF; DNA: TGCGCCAGCTCTATTTCGAACCCGGGACTAGTAAATGAGCAGTTCTTC
J: TRBJ1-2; V: TRBV6-6; D: .; size: .; CDR3: CASTEGGEDYGYTF; DNA: TGTGCCAGCACCGAAGGGGGGGAGGACTATGGCTACACCTTC